These 30 T cell receptor beta chains originate from one sample sequenced in a study of blood T cells in healthy people across ages. Combining a sample-barcoded 5' primer with a J-beta primer mix, a second PCR ran for roughly 6 to 12 cycles. TCRdb ran MiXCR on the 5' RACE reads and lists one entry per CDR3 protein. The repertoire holds 660,000 or so distinct CDR3 sequences, with roughly 58% as singletons. Sequencing input: blood. These receptor sequences come from a man aged 55 to 70 in good health.

The genes are TRBV28 and TRBJ2-5, with D possibly being TRBD2 (5 bases). Germline loops: CDR1 MDHEN, CDR2 SYDVKM. The CDR3 loop spans 13 amino acids. V was cut by 6 bases and J by 5 bases, with 13 bases left in between. This chain's CDR3 is CASRGAGRETQYF. CDR3 nucleotides: TGTGCCAGCAGGGGAGCTGGGCGGGAGACCCAGTACTTC.

This clonotype was observed a handful of times. The V gene is TRBV28, the J gene TRBJ1-2, with TRBD1 matching 8 bases. The CDR3 is 12 amino acids. The J segment lost 5 bases and the V segment lost 6 bases, leaving 2 bases of the junction unmatched. The germline V gene has CDR1 MDHEN and CDR2 SYDVKM. CDR3 region: CASRRTGYGYTF. CDR3 in DNA: TGTGCCAGCAGGCGGACAGGGTATGGCTACACCTTC.

The V gene is TRBV5-1, the J gene TRBJ1-1; TRBD1 might be the D (6 bases). The V gene's germline CDR1 is SGHRS and CDR2 YFSETQ. This CDR3 comprises 16 residues. V was pared by 2 bases and J by 3 bases, with 17 bases between. The DNA for the CDR3 is TGCGCCAGCAGCTTCAGCGGGGGCCCATTGGACACTGAAGCTTTCTTT. Translating it yields CASSFSGGPLDTEAFF.

The chain uses TRBV5-1 and TRBJ2-5; 7 bases agree with TRBD1. The CDR3 spans 16 residues. Germline loops: CDR1 SGHRS, CDR2 YFSETQ. V lost 4 bases and J lost 5; bases outside the gene matches: 14. The CDR3 loop is CASSDGVTGRGETQYF. The CDR3 coding sequence is TGCGCCAGCAGCGACGGAGTGACAGGGCGAGGCGAGACCCAGTACTTC.

The rearrangement uses TRBV5-1 and TRBJ1-6; the D gene is possibly TRBD1 (6 bases). The ends were cut back, 0 bases at V and 7 bases at J, with 20 bases in the middle. CDR1 is SGHRS and CDR2 is YFSETQ in the germline V gene. This CDR3 comprises 18 residues. This CDR3 reads CASSLGIGGRAENSPLHF. The CDR3 DNA reads TGCGCCAGCAGCTTGGGGATCGGGGGCAGGGCGGAGAATTCACCCCTCCACTTT.

The chain uses TRBV5-8 and TRBJ2-1, with TRBD2 matching 7 bases. CDR1 is SGHTS and CDR2 is YDEGEE in the germline V gene. The trim removed 6 bases at V and 3 bases at J, leaving 9 bases unmatched. This CDR3 spans 15 amino acids. CDR3 DNA: TGTGCCAGCATTTCCGGGACTACGATCTACAATGAGCAGTTCTTC. Its translation: CASISGTTIYNEQFF.

J is TRBJ2-3 and V is TRBV20-1; 7 positions match TRBD2. The CDR3 spans 14 residues. V lost 6 bases and J lost 3; bases outside the gene matches: 9. The germline gives CDR1 DFQATT, CDR2 SNEGSKA (reference sequence). The CDR3 sequence: CSAEGQGGTDTQYF. CDR3 bases: TGCAGTGCAGAGGGGCAGGGAGGGACAGATACGCAGTATTTT.

In its sample, this clonotype was seen a few times. The chain has TRBV7-2 and TRBJ2-7, with 9 bases aligning to TRBD2. Germline V gives CDR1 SGHTA, CDR2 FQGNSA. Unmatched junction bases numbered 5, after V lost 3 bases and J lost 2 bases. This CDR3 has 15 amino acids. The CDR3 sequence is CASSLIAGATYEQYF. In DNA form, the CDR3 reads TGTGCCAGCAGCTTGATAGCGGGGGCTACCTACGAGCAGTACTTC.

This chain links TRBV15 with TRBJ1-2, with D maybe TRBD1 (5 bases). CDR1 is LNHNV, CDR2 YYDKDF, per germline (reference sequence). The CDR3 spans 14 residues. Trimming pared 1 base from V and 5 bases from J, leaving 11 bases between. The CDR3 DNA reads TGTGCCACCAGCAGAGGCCCGACAGTTTATGGCTACACCTTC. Translating it yields CATSRGPTVYGYTF.

The count of this clonotype is one. V and J are TRBV2 and TRBJ1-6, with TRBD1 matching 7 bases. CDR1 SNHLY and CDR2 FYNNEI come from the germline V gene. The CDR3 spans 14 residues. Trimming took 4 bases from V and 10 from J; bases not matched to a gene: 7. The chain's CDR3 is CASSGRGSGSPLHF. Written as DNA, the CDR3 is TGTGCCAGCAGTGGCAGGGGGTCGGGGTCACCCCTCCACTTT.

This clonotype was detected once. The chain links TRBV5-1 to TRBJ2-5; 7 positions match TRBD1. The germline V gene has CDR1 SGHRS and CDR2 YFSETQ. J gave up 2 bases and V 6 bases, and 7 bases lay outside the gene matches. The length of the CDR3 is 14 residues. Here the CDR3 reads CASKKGGTQETQYF. DNA for the CDR3: TGCGCCAGCAAAAAAGGGGGCACACAAGAGACCCAGTACTTC.

This clonotype was counted a few times. This sequence joins TRBV28 and TRBJ2-1, with TRBD1 matching 10 bases. This CDR3 spans 16 amino acids. CDR1 is MDHEN and CDR2 is SYDVKM in the germline V gene. Trimming cost V 5 bases and J 2 bases; bases outside gene matches: 6. The CDR3 region is CASSTPGTGAYNEQFF. DNA of the CDR3: TGTGCCAGCAGTACCCCCGGGACAGGGGCCTACAATGAGCAGTTCTTC.

CDR3 nucleotide sequence: TGTGCCAGCAGCCCCAGGGGCTGGGGCACAGATACGCAGTATTTT. The encoded protein is CASSPRGWGTDTQYF. This chain connects TRBV13 to TRBJ2-3; tentatively, D is TRBD1 (6 bases). The germline CDR1 and CDR2 sequences are PRHDT and FYEKMQ (reference sequence). This CDR3 is built from 15 residues. With 5 bases removed from V and 1 base from J, the gap between germline ends came to 13 bases.

This chain connects TRBV4-1 to TRBJ1-4; D is perhaps TRBD1 (6 bases). There are 16 residues in the CDR3. CDR1 is MGHRA, CDR2 YSYEKL, per germline. V was cut by 0 bases and J by 7 bases, with 15 bases left in between. The CDR3 spells CASSQDGNRVFEKLFF. In DNA form, the CDR3 reads TGCGCCAGCAGCCAAGATGGGAACAGGGTATTTGAAAAACTGTTTTTT.

As for this clonotype: Relative to the germline gene, one junction end is altered; a read error may explain this. The chain recombines TRBV7-7 with TRBJ2-7, with 8 bases lining up with TRBD2. Germline CDR1 and CDR2: SSHAT and FNYEAQ (reference sequence). The CDR3 spans 15 residues. The CDR3 region has the DNA TGTGCTAGCAGCTTACGGGAGGGCCTGTCCTACGAGCAGTACTTC. This gives the protein CASSLREGLSYEQYF.

This clonotype was seen a handful of times. The chain is built from TRBV20-1 and TRBJ2-5, with TRBD2 as a possible D gene (5 bases). Per the germline V gene, CDR1 is DFQATT and CDR2 is SNEGSKA (reference sequence). V lost 6 bases to trimming and J lost 2 bases, with 19 bases between them. The CDR3 has 15 amino acids. The CDR3 loop is CSARAQPGGQETQYF. For the CDR3, the DNA is TGCAGTGCCCGAGCACAGCCCGGAGGTCAAGAGACCCAGTACTTC.

CDR3 sequence: CASSYSDGTDTQYF. The CDR3, as DNA: TGTGCCAGCAGTTACTCGGATGGCACAGATACGCAGTATTTT. This rearrangement joins TRBV6-5 to TRBJ2-3, with D unresolved. Germline V CDR1 and CDR2: MNHEY, SVGAGI. V shed 0 bases and J shed 1 base, with 5 bases lying between them. The CDR3 contains 14 residues.

This clonotype was recorded a few times. V gene TRBV20-1 combines with J gene TRBJ2-5, with D perhaps TRBD1 or TRBD2 (6 bases each). The CDR3 is made up of 14 amino acids. Germline assignment: CDR1 DFQATT and CDR2 SNEGSKA (reference sequence). V lost 2 bases and J lost 5, with 15 bases in between. The CDR3 loop reads CSARLGGSGETQYF. CDR3 in DNA: TGCAGTGCTAGACTCGGGGGCTCCGGGGAGACCCAGTACTTC.

The CDR3: CASSQEPGLGYEQYF. In DNA form, the CDR3 reads TGCGCCAGCAGCCAAGAACCCGGACTGGGCTACGAGCAGTACTTC. This chain connects TRBV4-1 to TRBJ2-7; tentative D call: TRBD2 (5 bases). Trimming took off 0 bases at V and 3 bases at J, with 12 bases between the two ends. This CDR3 comprises 15 residues. The V gene's germline CDR1 is MGHRA and CDR2 YSYEKL.

This clonotype has a handful of counts. The V gene is TRBV3-1, the J gene TRBJ1-6, with unresolved D. The CDR3 runs 14 residues. Looked up from germline, CDR1 is LGHDT and CDR2 is YNNKEL (reference sequence). The germline V and J ends were trimmed by 5 bases and 10 bases, with 15 bases remaining between them. The CDR3 is CASSDLGEGSPLHF. In nucleotides, the CDR3 is TGTGCCAGCAGCGACCTCGGGGAAGGATCACCCCTCCACTTT.

This clonotype has more than one count but fewer than ten. The genes are TRBV20-1 and TRBJ2-3; D may match TRBD1 or TRBD2 (5 bases each). This CDR3 spans 12 amino acids. Germline CDR1 reads DFQATT; CDR2 reads SNEGSKA (reference sequence). V was pared by 1 base and J by 6 bases, with 8 bases between. The CDR3 coding sequence is TGCAGTGCTAGAGCGGGGCGGGATACGCAGTATTTT. Its translation is CSARAGRDTQYF.

J is TRBJ2-3 and V is TRBV6-4, with a possible D match to TRBD1 (6 bases). Per the germline V gene, CDR1 is MRHNA and CDR2 is SNTAGT. This CDR3 has 15 residues. V lost 5 bases and J 8 bases, leaving 20 bases between the germline ends. This chain's CDR3 is CASSLRGASTGTQYF. The CDR3 DNA reads as TGTGCCAGCAGTCTCAGGGGCGCGTCCACCGGTACGCAGTATTTT.

The chain is built from TRBV6-5 and TRBJ2-7, with D unresolved. Germline CDR1 MNHEY, CDR2 SVGAGI. CDR3 length: 14 residues. V was cut by 0 bases and J by 2 bases, with 8 bases left in between. The CDR3 reads CASSYSNEAYEQYF. As DNA, the CDR3 is TGTGCCAGCAGTTACTCGAATGAGGCCTACGAGCAGTACTTC.

The rearrangement joins TRBV3-1 to TRBJ2-7; D remains unclear. V shed 1 base and J shed 1 base, with 14 bases lying between them. The CDR3 runs 16 residues. Germline V gene data show CDR1 as LGHDT and CDR2 as YNNKEL (reference sequence). CDR3 amino acids: CASSQGAGLGSYEQYF. CDR3 in DNA: TGTGCCAGCAGCCAAGGGGCCGGGTTAGGGTCCTACGAGCAGTACTTC.

This clonotype was picked up a small number of times. V is TRBV9 and J is TRBJ2-7; D uncertain. In germline, CDR1 is SGDLS, CDR2 YYNGEE. V was shortened by 4 bases and J by 0 bases, with 8 bases between the two germline ends. The CDR3 spans 13 residues. CDR3 protein: CASSPQPSYEQYF. The CDR3 DNA is TGTGCCAGCAGCCCTCAGCCCTCCTACGAGCAGTACTTC. Together with reference TRBV9 and TRBJ2-7, the CDR3 gives the full variable domain: DSGVTQTPKHLITATGQRVTLRCSPRSGDLSVYWYQQSLDQGLQFLIQYYNGEERAKGNILERFSAQQFPDLHSELNLSSLELGDSALYFCASSPQPSYEQYFGPGTRLTVT.

V is TRBV28 and J is TRBJ2-7; 10 nucleotides line up with TRBD2. Germline V gives CDR1 MDHEN, CDR2 SYDVKM. The CDR3 spans 15 residues. The trim removed 3 bases at V and 3 bases at J, leaving 5 bases unmatched. The DNA for the CDR3 is TGTGCCAGCAGTTTGCTTGCTAGCGGGGGCTACGAGCAGTACTTC. It encodes CASSLLASGGYEQYF. Drawing the rest from reference TRBV28 and TRBJ2-7, the complete variable domain is DVKVTQSSRYLVKRTGEKVFLECVQDMDHENMFWYRQDPGLGLRLIYFSYDVKMKEKGDIPEGYSVSREKKERFSLILESASTNQTSMYLCASSLLASGGYEQYFGPGTRLTVT.

This clonotype was picked up a small number of times. The chain has TRBV7-9 and TRBJ1-2; weak D call: TRBD1 (5 bases). This CDR3 spans 14 amino acids. V was trimmed by 5 bases and J by 5 bases, leaving 15 bases between them. CDR1 is SEHNR and CDR2 is FQNEAQ in the germline V gene (reference sequence). In DNA form, the CDR3 reads TGTGCCAGCAGCCCCGCGGGACGGCTTTATGGCTACACCTTC. It specifies CASSPAGRLYGYTF.

The chain uses TRBV11-2 and TRBJ2-5; tentatively, D is TRBD2 (5 bases). Germline V gene sequence: CDR1 SGHAT, CDR2 FQNNGV. The CDR3 spans 17 residues. V was shortened by 4 bases and J by 0 bases, with 18 bases between the two germline ends. Written as DNA, the CDR3 is TGTGCCAGCAGCTCCCCCCTTAGCGCGCGGTACCAAGAGACCCAGTACTTC. Protein: CASSSPLSARYQETQYF.

In this sample, this clonotype turned up a few times. The chain couples TRBV20-1 to TRBJ1-4; 7 bases match TRBD1. Per the germline V gene, CDR1 is DFQATT and CDR2 is SNEGSKA (reference sequence). J was trimmed by 4 bases and V by 3 bases; bases with no gene match: 11. There are 16 residues in the CDR3. This CDR3 is CSASDKGGGFNEKLFF. In DNA form, the CDR3 reads TGCAGTGCTAGTGATAAAGGGGGCGGGTTTAATGAAAAACTGTTTTTT.

This clonotype was seen many times. V usage is TRBV15 and J usage is TRBJ1-6; 7 bases are a match to TRBD1. Germline CDR1 is LNHNV and CDR2 is YYDKDF (reference sequence). V trimming: 6 bases; J trimming: 4 bases; junction bases outside the gene matches: 3. CDR3 length: 14 amino acids. The CDR3 sequence: CATSRQGYNSPLHF. The CDR3 DNA follows: TGTGCCACCAGTAGACAGGGATATAATTCACCCCTCCACTTT.